This T cell receptor (beta chain) derives from a study of blood T cell repertoires in COVID-19 (dated by TCRdb to 2018 to 2020). For the wider study: Collaborator samples came from the United States, Italy and Spain and covered acute and convalescent phases of COVID-19. The prospective study material was composed of cDNA or gDNA derived from T cells, B-cell-depleted T cells, or PBMCs. A freely available public database, intended as a resource for researchers studying the immune response to SARS-CoV-2, is where the repertoires were released. Nearly every sample came with metadata listing a de-identified subject ID, COVID-19 status, age in years and sex. Where available, HLA class I and class II types were taken from metadata supplied by the sample provider and were not determined by assay-based typing. Samples came from the ongoing ImmuneRACE study (first 160 participants) plus 1,254 subjects from 6 global collaborators. The dataset comprised deeply sampled blood TCRbeta repertoires from subjects exposed to, actively infected with, or recovered from COVID-19. What the authors observed across the whole study: The quantity of clinical and demographic metadata differed by source and by participant and was supplied without curation.

TCRbeta CDR3 regions were amplified from genomic DNA by means of the immunoSEQ Assay, a bias-controlled multiplex PCR. For the original study's pipeline: Within the assay, amplification of reference gene primers was used to estimate how many nucleated cells each sample contained. To quantify the absolute abundance of each unique TCRbeta CDR3 rearrangement, sequence reads were collapsed and filtered. For each sample, productive Simpson clonality was calculated as the square root of Simpson's diversity index across productive rearrangements. The table comes from immuneACCESS by way of TCRdb, which keeps in-frame sequences with V and J called. Part of the clones is missing from these tables; in studies checked, under half for an unresolved V gene and the rest for unknown reasons. From that table come the V and J calls and clone size; the DNA was used to work out D and trimming. In all, the sample holds approximately 390,000 clones, and around 87% of those were seen once. Together, the top ten hold 2% to 2.5% of the sample.

On this clone itself: Its antigen is unknown. Base qualities were left out, and no much larger clone turns up one base away.

According to the germline V gene, CDR1 reads MNHEY and CDR2 reads SVGAGI. V loses 0 bases at its end and J loses 10 bases; junction bases beyond the gene matches: 9. The CDR3 measures 16 amino acids from cysteine to phenylalanine. Of all the DNA, just the CDR3 is kept, 48 bases in frame from base 1. One collaborating source in Seattle enrolled patients while the patients were actively infected and followed the patients over time throughout the course of disease. Whole blood was collected in K2EDTA tubes by collaborating institutions according to the institutions' own protocols. For TCRbeta analysis, collaborator samples were shipped as frozen whole blood, as isolated PBMCs, or as DNA extracted from either sample type.

The sequence came from a woman aged 55-75 years with COVID-19, enrolled during active disease. Source material: peripheral blood. The V and J segments used are TRBV6-5 and TRBJ1-6; 7 central bases correspond to TRBD1. The CDR3 corresponds to CASSYSRTGEKSPLHF. The DNA is as follows: TGTGCCAGCAGTTACTCGCGGACAGGCGAAAAATCACCCCTCCACTTT.